The T cell receptor beta chain under discussion was sequenced for a study of blood T cell repertoires in COVID-19. CDR1 MNHEY and CDR2 SVGEGT come from the germline V gene. Trimming stripped 6 bases from V and 1 base from J, with 12 bases between. This CDR3 region has 14 residues. TCRdb keeps only in-frame clones here, not all; method: immunoSEQ multiplex PCR. The sample holds a few hundred thousand clones, roughly 90% seen once. The chain is built from TRBV6-2 or TRBV6-3 and TRBJ1-1, with D possibly matching TRBD1 (6 bases). What was sequenced was peripheral blood. The TCR sequence derives from a woman aged 25 to 45 with active or convalescent COVID-19. The CDR3 spells CASSQGHPNTEAFF. In DNA form, the CDR3 reads TGTGCCAGCAGCCAGGGACACCCGAACACTGAAGCTTTCTTT.